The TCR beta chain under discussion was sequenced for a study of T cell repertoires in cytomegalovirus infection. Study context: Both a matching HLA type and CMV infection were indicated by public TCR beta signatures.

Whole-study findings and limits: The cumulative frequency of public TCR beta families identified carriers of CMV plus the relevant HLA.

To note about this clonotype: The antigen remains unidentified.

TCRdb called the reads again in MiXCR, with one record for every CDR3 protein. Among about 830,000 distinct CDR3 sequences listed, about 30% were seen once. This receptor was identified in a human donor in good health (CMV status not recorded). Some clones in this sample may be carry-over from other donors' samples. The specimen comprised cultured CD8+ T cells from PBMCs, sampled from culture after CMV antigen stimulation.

The CDR3 here is CASSPLRGTGELFF. CDR3 sequence (DNA): TGTGCCAGCAGCCCCCTTCGTGGCACCGGGGAGCTGTTTTTT. The chain employs TRBV14 and TRBJ2-2; D is ambiguous. Germline V gene sequence: CDR1 SGHDN, CDR2 FVKESK. The V end was cut by 4 bases, the J end by 4 bases, with 10 bases between. The CDR3 spans 14 residues.